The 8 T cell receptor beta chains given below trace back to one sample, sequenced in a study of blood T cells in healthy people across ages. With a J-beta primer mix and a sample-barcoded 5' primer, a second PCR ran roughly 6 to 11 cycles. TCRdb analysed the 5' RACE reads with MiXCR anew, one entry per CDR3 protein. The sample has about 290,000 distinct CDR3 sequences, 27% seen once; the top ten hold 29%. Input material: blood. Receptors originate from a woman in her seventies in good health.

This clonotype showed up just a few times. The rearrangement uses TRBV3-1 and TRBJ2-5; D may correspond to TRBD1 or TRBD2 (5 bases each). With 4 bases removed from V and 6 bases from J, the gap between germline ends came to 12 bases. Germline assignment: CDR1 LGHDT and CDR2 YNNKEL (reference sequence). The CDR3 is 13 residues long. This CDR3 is CASSLGRGQTQYF. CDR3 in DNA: TGTGCCAGCAGCCTAGGACGGGGACAGACCCAGTACTTC.

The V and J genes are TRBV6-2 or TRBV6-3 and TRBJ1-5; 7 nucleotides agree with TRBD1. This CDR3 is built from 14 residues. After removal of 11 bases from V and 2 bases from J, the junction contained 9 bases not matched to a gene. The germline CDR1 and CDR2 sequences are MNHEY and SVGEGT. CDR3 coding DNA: TGTGCCGGTTCGGCAGGGGGTCGCAATCAGCCCCAGCATTTT. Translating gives CAGSAGGRNQPQHF.

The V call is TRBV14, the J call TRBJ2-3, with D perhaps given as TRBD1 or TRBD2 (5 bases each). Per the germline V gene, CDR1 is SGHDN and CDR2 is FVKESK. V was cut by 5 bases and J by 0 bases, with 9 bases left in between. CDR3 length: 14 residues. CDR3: CASSGEGSTDTQYF. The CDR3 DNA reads TGTGCCAGCAGCGGCGAGGGGAGCACAGATACGCAGTATTTT.

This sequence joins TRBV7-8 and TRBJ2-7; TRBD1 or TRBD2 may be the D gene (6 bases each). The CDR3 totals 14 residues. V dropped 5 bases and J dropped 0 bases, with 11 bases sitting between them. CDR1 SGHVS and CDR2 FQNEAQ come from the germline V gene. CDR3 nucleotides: TGTGCCAGCAGCCCAGAGGGGGGCTCCTACGAGCAGTACTTC. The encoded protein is CASSPEGGSYEQYF. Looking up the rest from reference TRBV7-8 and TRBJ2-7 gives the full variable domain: GAGVSQSPRYKVAKRGQDVALRCDPISGHVSLFWYQQALGQGPEFLTYFQNEAQLDKSGLPSDRFFAERPEGSVSTLKIQRTQQEDSAVYLCASSPEGGSYEQYFGPGTRLTVT.

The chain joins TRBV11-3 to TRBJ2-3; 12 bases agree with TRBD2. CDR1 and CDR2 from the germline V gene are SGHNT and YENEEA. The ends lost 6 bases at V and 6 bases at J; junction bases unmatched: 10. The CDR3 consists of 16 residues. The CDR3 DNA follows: TGTGCCAGCAGTAAGACTAGCGGGAGTTTAGTCGATACGCAGTATTTT. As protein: CASSKTSGSLVDTQYF. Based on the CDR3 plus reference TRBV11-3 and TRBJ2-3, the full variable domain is EAGVVQSPRYKIIEKKQPVAFWCNPISGHNTLYWYLQNLGQGPELLIRYENEEAVDDSQLPKDRFSAERLKGVDSTLKIQPAELGDSAVYLCASSKTSGSLVDTQYFGPGTRLTVL.

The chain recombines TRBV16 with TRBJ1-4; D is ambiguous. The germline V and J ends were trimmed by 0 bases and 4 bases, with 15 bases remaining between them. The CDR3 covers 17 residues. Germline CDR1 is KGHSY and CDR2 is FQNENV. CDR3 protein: CASSQSLWTTGNEKLFF. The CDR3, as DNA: TGTGCCAGCAGCCAATCTTTGTGGACGACGGGTAATGAAAAACTGTTTTTT. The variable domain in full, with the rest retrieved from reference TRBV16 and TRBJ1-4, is GEEVAQTPKHLVRGEGQKAKLYCAPIKGHSYVFWYQQVLKNEFKFLISFQNENVFDETGMPKERFSAKCLPNSPCSLEIQATKLEDSAVYFCASSQSLWTTGNEKLFFGSGTQLSVL.

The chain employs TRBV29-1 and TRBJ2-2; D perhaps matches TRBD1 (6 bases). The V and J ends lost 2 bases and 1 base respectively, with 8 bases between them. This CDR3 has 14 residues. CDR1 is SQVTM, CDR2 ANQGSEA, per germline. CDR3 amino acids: CSVETGLNTGELFF. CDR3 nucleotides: TGCAGCGTTGAAACAGGGTTGAACACCGGGGAGCTGTTTTTT.

The CDR3 is CASRERLDTQETQYF. CDR3 bases: TGTGCCAGCAGGGAACGGCTAGACACCCAAGAGACCCAGTACTTC. The chain recombines TRBV5-5 with TRBJ2-5; D unresolved. The CDR3 consists of 15 residues. V dropped 5 bases and J dropped 1 base, with 15 bases sitting between them. Germline V gives CDR1 SGHKS, CDR2 YYEKEE (reference sequence).